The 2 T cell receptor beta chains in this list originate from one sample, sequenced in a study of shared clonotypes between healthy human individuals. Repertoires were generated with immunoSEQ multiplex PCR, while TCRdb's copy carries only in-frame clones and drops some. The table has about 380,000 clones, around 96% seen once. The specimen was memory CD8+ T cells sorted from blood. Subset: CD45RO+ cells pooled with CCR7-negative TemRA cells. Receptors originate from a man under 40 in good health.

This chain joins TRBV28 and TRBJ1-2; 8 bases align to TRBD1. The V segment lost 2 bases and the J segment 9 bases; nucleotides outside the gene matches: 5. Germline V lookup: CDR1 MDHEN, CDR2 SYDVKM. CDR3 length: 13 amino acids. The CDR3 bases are TGTGCCAGCAGTTTAAGTGGACAGGGCAGCTACACCTTC. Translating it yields CASSLSGQGSYTF.

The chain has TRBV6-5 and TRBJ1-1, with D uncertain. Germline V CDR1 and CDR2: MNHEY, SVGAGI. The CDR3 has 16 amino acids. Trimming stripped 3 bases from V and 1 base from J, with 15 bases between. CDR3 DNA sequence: TGTGCCAGCAGTTATCAATGGGGAGTTGCGAACACTGAAGCTTTCTTT. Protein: CASSYQWGVANTEAFF.